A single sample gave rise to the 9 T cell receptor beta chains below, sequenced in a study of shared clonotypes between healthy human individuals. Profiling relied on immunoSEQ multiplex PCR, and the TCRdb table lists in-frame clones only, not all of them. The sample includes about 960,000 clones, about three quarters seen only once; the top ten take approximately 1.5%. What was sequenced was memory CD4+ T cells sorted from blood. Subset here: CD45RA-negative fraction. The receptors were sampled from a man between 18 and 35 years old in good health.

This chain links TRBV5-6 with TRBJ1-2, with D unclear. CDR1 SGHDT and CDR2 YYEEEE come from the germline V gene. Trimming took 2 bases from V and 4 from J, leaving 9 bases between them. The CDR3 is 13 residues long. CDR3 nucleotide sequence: TGTGCCAGCAGCTTAAGTTACTTCTATGGCTACACCTTC. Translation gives CASSLSYFYGYTF. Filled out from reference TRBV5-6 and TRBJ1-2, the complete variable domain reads DAGVTQSPTHLIKTRGQQVTLRCSPKSGHDTVSWYQQALGQGPQFIFQYYEEEERQRGNFPDRFSGHQFPNYSSELNVNALLLGDSALYLCASSLSYFYGYTFGSGTRLTVV.

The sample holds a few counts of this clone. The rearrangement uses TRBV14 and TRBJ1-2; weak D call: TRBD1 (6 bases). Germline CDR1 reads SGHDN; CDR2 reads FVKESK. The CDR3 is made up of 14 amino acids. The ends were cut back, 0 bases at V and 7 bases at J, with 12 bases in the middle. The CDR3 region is CASSQDLSGVGYTF. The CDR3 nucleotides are TGTGCCAGCAGCCAAGATTTGTCAGGGGTTGGCTACACCTTC. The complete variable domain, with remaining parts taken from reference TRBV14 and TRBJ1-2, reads EAGVTQFPSHSVIEKGQTVTLRCDPISGHDNLYWYRRVMGKEIKFLLHFVKESKQDESGMPNNRFLAERTGGTYSTLKVQPAELEDSGVYFCASSQDLSGVGYTFGSGTRLTVV.

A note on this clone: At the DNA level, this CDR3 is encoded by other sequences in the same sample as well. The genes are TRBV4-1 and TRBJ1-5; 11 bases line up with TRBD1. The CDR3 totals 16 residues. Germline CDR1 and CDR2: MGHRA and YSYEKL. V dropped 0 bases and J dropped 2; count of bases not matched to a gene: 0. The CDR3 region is CASSQEGQGGNQPQHF. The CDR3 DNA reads TGCGCCAGCAGCCAAGAGGGACAGGGGGGCAATCAGCCCCAGCATTTT.

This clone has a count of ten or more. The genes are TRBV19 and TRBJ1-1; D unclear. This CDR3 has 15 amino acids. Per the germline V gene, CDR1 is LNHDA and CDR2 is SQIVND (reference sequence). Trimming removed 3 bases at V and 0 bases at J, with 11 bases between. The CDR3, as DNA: TGTGCCAGTAGTATTCTCGGCGACTTGAACACTGAAGCTTTCTTT. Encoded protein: CASSILGDLNTEAFF.

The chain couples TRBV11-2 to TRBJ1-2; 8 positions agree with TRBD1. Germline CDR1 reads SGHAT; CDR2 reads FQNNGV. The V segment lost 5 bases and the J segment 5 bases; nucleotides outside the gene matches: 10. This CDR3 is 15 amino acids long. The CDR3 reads CASSRGTGVEYGYTF. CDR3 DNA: TGTGCCAGCAGCCGCGGGACAGGAGTCGAGTATGGCTACACCTTC. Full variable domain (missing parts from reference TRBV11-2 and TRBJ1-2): EAGVAQSPRYKIIEKRQSVAFWCNPISGHATLYWYQQILGQGPKLLIQFQNNGVVDDSQLPKDRFSAERLKGVDSTLKIQPAKLEDSAVYLCASSRGTGVEYGYTFGSGTRLTVV.

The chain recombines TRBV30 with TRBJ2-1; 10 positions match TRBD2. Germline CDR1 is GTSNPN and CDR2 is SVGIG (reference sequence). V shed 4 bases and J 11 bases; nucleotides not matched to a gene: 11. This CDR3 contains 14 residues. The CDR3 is CAWMKSGRVVKQFF. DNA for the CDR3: TGTGCCTGGATGAAAAGCGGGAGGGTAGTCAAGCAGTTCTTC.

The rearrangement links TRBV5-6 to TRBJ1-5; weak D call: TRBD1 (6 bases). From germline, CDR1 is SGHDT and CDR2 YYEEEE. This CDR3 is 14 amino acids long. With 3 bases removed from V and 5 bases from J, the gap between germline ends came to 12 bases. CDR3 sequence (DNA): TGTGCCAGCAGCTCCCGGGCAGGGGATCAGCCCCAGCATTTT. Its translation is CASSSRAGDQPQHF. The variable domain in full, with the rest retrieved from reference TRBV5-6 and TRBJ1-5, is DAGVTQSPTHLIKTRGQQVTLRCSPKSGHDTVSWYQQALGQGPQFIFQYYEEEERQRGNFPDRFSGHQFPNYSSELNVNALLLGDSALYLCASSSRAGDQPQHFGDGTRLSIL.

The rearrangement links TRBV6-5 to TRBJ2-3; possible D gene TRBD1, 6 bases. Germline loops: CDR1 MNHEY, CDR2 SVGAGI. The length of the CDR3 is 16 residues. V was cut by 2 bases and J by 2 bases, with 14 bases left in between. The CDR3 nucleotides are TGTGCCAGCAGTTACGCTCCGGGACATCTCACAGATACGCAGTATTTT. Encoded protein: CASSYAPGHLTDTQYF.

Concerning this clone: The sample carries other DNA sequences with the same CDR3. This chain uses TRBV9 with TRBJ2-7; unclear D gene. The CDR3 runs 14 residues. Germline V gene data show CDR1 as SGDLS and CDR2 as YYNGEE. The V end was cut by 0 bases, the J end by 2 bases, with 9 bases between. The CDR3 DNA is TGTGCCAGCAGCGTAGACGGCGGAGCCTACGAGCAGTACTTC. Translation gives CASSVDGGAYEQYF.